This is a list of T cell receptor beta chains from one sample in a study of PD-L1 blockade in urothelial cancer. Here immunoSEQ multiplex PCR was the method, and the copy in TCRdb shows in-frame clones only, minus some. This sample has roughly 120,000 clones; around nine tenths occur once, and the top ten carry more than 1.5%. The sequenced sample was PBMCs, obtained around atezolizumab (anti-PD-L1) treatment. These receptors were collected from a man aged 60 to 75 with urothelial cancer. Each CDR3 is given with its conserved first and last residue. Each record gives: J gene, D gene, V gene, clone size, CDR3 DNA, CDR3 protein. The D gene is left open where the match is weak. A clone size is listed for some rows: how often the clone was seen (once, few, many), or a class if it is expanded.

J gene: TRBJ1-5; D gene: NA; V gene: TRBV5-1; clone size: NA; CDR3 DNA: TGCGCCAGCAGCATGGACGCTTTAGCCAATCAGCCCCAGCATTTT; CDR3 protein: CASSMDALANQPQHF
J gene: TRBJ1-1; D gene: NA; V gene: TRBV19; clone size: NA; CDR3 DNA: TGTGCCAGTAGTATCGACTGGCTGAACACTGAAGCTTTCTTT; CDR3 protein: CASSIDWLNTEAFF
J gene: TRBJ2-1; D gene: TRBD1; V gene: TRBV6-5; clone size: NA; CDR3 DNA: TGTGCCAGCAGACCCGACAGGGGGGTAGGAAATGAGCAGTTCTTC; CDR3 protein: CASRPDRGVGNEQFF
J gene: TRBJ2-1; D gene: NA; V gene: TRBV20-1; clone size: once; CDR3 DNA: TGCAGTGCGCCTCGAGGGGAGGAGTTCTTC; CDR3 protein: CSAPRGEEFF
J gene: TRBJ2-6; D gene: NA; V gene: TRBV27; clone size: NA; CDR3 DNA: TGTGCCAGCAGTCCCCACAGGATACTCTCTGGGGCCAACGTCCTGACTTTC; CDR3 protein: CASSPHRILSGANVLTF
J gene: TRBJ2-7; D gene: NA; V gene: TRBV21-1; clone size: NA; CDR3 DNA: TGTGCCAGCACCGAGTGGTGTTGGGCGGGAGGGGACTCCTACGAGCAGTACTTC; CDR3 protein: CASTEWCWAGGDSYEQYF
J gene: TRBJ2-7; D gene: NA; V gene: TRBV5-8; clone size: NA; CDR3 DNA: TGTGCCAGCAGCTTGGATTCGGACACCTCCTTC; CDR3 protein: CASSLDSDTSF
J gene: TRBJ1-6; D gene: TRBD1; V gene: TRBV9; clone size: NA; CDR3 DNA: TGTGCCAGCAGCGCCGCAGGGGGTGGGTATTCACCCCTCCACTTT; CDR3 protein: CASSAAGGGYSPLHF
J gene: TRBJ2-2; D gene: TRBD2; V gene: TRBV11-3; clone size: NA; CDR3 DNA: TGTGCCAGCAGTCCGGAGGGGGGACTAGCTGGCACCGGGGAGCTGTTTTTT; CDR3 protein: CASSPEGGLAGTGELFF
J gene: TRBJ2-3; D gene: NA; V gene: TRBV14; clone size: NA; CDR3 DNA: TGTGCCAGCAGCCAGATGACTAGTTTATCAGATACGCAGTATTTT; CDR3 protein: CASSQMTSLSDTQYF
J gene: TRBJ2-1; D gene: NA; V gene: TRBV14; clone size: NA; CDR3 DNA: TGTGCCAGCAGCCAAGAACAGGGATTCTACAATGAGCAGTTCTTC; CDR3 protein: CASSQEQGFYNEQFF
J gene: TRBJ2-1; D gene: TRBD2; V gene: TRBV28; clone size: NA; CDR3 DNA: TGTGCCAGCAGTGTGAGCGGGAGTATTAATGAGCAGTTCTTC; CDR3 protein: CASSVSGSINEQFF
J gene: TRBJ2-2; D gene: TRBD1; V gene: TRBV5-1; clone size: once; CDR3 DNA: TGCGCCAGCAGCACTGGGGGGGACAGGGTCGGCACCGGGGAGCTGTTTTTT; CDR3 protein: CASSTGGDRVGTGELFF
J gene: TRBJ2-7; D gene: TRBD1; V gene: TRBV27; clone size: NA; CDR3 DNA: TGTGCCAGCAGTGACGGGGGACAGGTCTCCTACGAGCAGTACTTC; CDR3 protein: CASSDGGQVSYEQYF
J gene: TRBJ1-1; D gene: NA; V gene: TRBV27; clone size: once; CDR3 DNA: TGTGCCAGCAGGCAACAGGTCCCCGGGGAAGCTTTCTTT; CDR3 protein: CASRQQVPGEAFF
J gene: TRBJ1-2; D gene: NA; V gene: TRBV6-5; clone size: NA; CDR3 DNA: TGTGCCAGCAGGTCAGGGTATGGCTACACCTTC; CDR3 protein: CASRSGYGYTF
J gene: TRBJ2-1; D gene: NA; V gene: TRBV4-1; clone size: NA; CDR3 DNA: TGCGCCAGCAGCCAAGATCTAGGCAATGAGCAGTTCTTC; CDR3 protein: CASSQDLGNEQFF
J gene: TRBJ2-5; D gene: NA; V gene: TRBV11-2; clone size: NA; CDR3 DNA: TGTGCCAGCAGATCCCCCGGACAGCCCAGGAACTTC; CDR3 protein: CASRSPGQPRNF
J gene: TRBJ2-7; D gene: NA; V gene: TRBV9; clone size: NA; CDR3 DNA: TGTGCCAGCAGCCCCGGCAGGGGCCGCTACGAGCAGTACTTC; CDR3 protein: CASSPGRGRYEQYF
J gene: TRBJ1-2; D gene: NA; V gene: TRBV28; clone size: NA; CDR3 DNA: TGTGCCAGCAGTTTGGCAGGGACTAACTATGGCTACACCTTC; CDR3 protein: CASSLAGTNYGYTF
J gene: TRBJ2-1; D gene: TRBD1; V gene: TRBV6-1; clone size: NA; CDR3 DNA: TGTGCCAGCAGTGCCGGGACAGGCGGGGTTGGGGGAGGCAATGAGCAGTTCTTC; CDR3 protein: CASSAGTGGVGGGNEQFF
J gene: TRBJ1-6; D gene: TRBD1; V gene: TRBV6-5; clone size: NA; CDR3 DNA: TGTGCCAGCAGGTCGACAGGGGACAATTCACCCCTCCACTTT; CDR3 protein: CASRSTGDNSPLHF
J gene: TRBJ2-7; D gene: TRBD1; V gene: TRBV11-2; clone size: NA; CDR3 DNA: TGTGCCAGCAGCATCGGGACAGCCTACGAGCAGTACTTC; CDR3 protein: CASSIGTAYEQYF
J gene: TRBJ1-2; D gene: TRBD1; V gene: TRBV6-5; clone size: NA; CDR3 DNA: TGTGCCAGCAGGCTACAGGGGGATCATGGCTACACCTTC; CDR3 protein: CASRLQGDHGYTF
J gene: TRBJ2-7; D gene: TRBD2; V gene: TRBV5-1; clone size: once; CDR3 DNA: TGCGCCAGCAGCTTGGAGGTAGCGGGACCCTACGAGCAGTACTTC; CDR3 protein: CASSLEVAGPYEQYF
J gene: TRBJ2-7; D gene: NA; V gene: TRBV11-3; clone size: NA; CDR3 DNA: TGTGCCAGCAGCTTAGGCAGGGATGATTACGAGCAGTACTTC; CDR3 protein: CASSLGRDDYEQYF
J gene: TRBJ1-2; D gene: NA; V gene: TRBV6-1; clone size: NA; CDR3 DNA: TGTGCCAGCAGTGAAAGTGCAGGCAACTATGGCTACACCTTC; CDR3 protein: CASSESAGNYGYTF
J gene: TRBJ1-1; D gene: TRBD1; V gene: TRBV7-9; clone size: NA; CDR3 DNA: TGTGCCAGCAGTCTACAGGGGGACACTGAAGCTTTCTTT; CDR3 protein: CASSLQGDTEAFF
J gene: TRBJ2-7; D gene: NA; V gene: TRBV4-2; clone size: NA; CDR3 DNA: TGTGCCAGCAGCCAACAAACAGGACCCTCTTACTTC; CDR3 protein: CASSQQTGPSYF
J gene: TRBJ1-1; D gene: TRBD1; V gene: TRBV5-1; clone size: NA; CDR3 DNA: TGCGCCAGCAGGAAGGACAGGGTCAGTAGTAGGAACACTGAAGCTTTCTTT; CDR3 protein: CASRKDRVSSRNTEAFF
J gene: TRBJ2-3; D gene: TRBD1; V gene: TRBV7-9; clone size: NA; CDR3 DNA: TGTGCCAGCAGCCCACAGGGGGCTGTCGCAGATACGCAGTATTTT; CDR3 protein: CASSPQGAVADTQYF
J gene: TRBJ2-7; D gene: NA; V gene: TRBV11-3; clone size: NA; CDR3 DNA: TGTGCCAGCAGCTTAGGTATCTACGAGCAGTACTTC; CDR3 protein: CASSLGIYEQYF
J gene: TRBJ2-1; D gene: TRBD2; V gene: TRBV29-1; clone size: few; CDR3 DNA: TGCAGCGTGGACCCGGGAAGCGGGGGCCCCAGTGAGCAGTTCTTC; CDR3 protein: CSVDPGSGGPSEQFF
J gene: TRBJ1-5; D gene: TRBD1; V gene: TRBV10-2; clone size: NA; CDR3 DNA: TGCGCCAGCAGTGTATGGATACAGGGGGGGAGGAATCAGCCCCAGCATTTT; CDR3 protein: CASSVWIQGGRNQPQHF
J gene: TRBJ1-5; D gene: NA; V gene: TRBV28; clone size: NA; CDR3 DNA: TGTGCCAGCAGTTTGAACAGTGCCACTCAGCCCCAGCATTTT; CDR3 protein: CASSLNSATQPQHF
J gene: TRBJ2-7; D gene: TRBD1; V gene: TRBV30; clone size: NA; CDR3 DNA: TGTGCCTGGCGTACGGACAGGCGCGAGCAGTACTTC; CDR3 protein: CAWRTDRREQYF
J gene: TRBJ1-5; D gene: TRBD1; V gene: TRBV11-2; clone size: NA; CDR3 DNA: TGTGCCAGCAGCTTAGGGACAGGGTTACATCAGCCCCAGCATTTT; CDR3 protein: CASSLGTGLHQPQHF
J gene: TRBJ2-2; D gene: NA; V gene: TRBV7-6; clone size: NA; CDR3 DNA: TGTGCCAGCAGCCCCTTGGCGGCGGCGGACACCGGGGAGCTGTTTTTT; CDR3 protein: CASSPLAAADTGELFF
J gene: TRBJ1-1; D gene: NA; V gene: TRBV30; clone size: few; CDR3 DNA: TGTGCCTGGAGAAACAGCGAGAGGGCCACTGAAGCTTTCTTT; CDR3 protein: CAWRNSERATEAFF
J gene: TRBJ2-3; D gene: TRBD2; V gene: TRBV6-5; clone size: NA; CDR3 DNA: TGTGCCAGTCAAGCGGGGTTCACAGATACGCAGTATTTT; CDR3 protein: CASQAGFTDTQYF
J gene: TRBJ1-5; D gene: TRBD1; V gene: TRBV28; clone size: NA; CDR3 DNA: TGTGCCAGCAGTTCCCATCGGGACAGGGAAAGAGACCAGCCCCAGCATTTT; CDR3 protein: CASSSHRDRERDQPQHF
J gene: TRBJ2-3; D gene: TRBD2; V gene: TRBV9; clone size: NA; CDR3 DNA: TGTGCCAGCAGCGGAAACACGGCGGGGGTTTCCGGAGATACGCAGTATTTT; CDR3 protein: CASSGNTAGVSGDTQYF
J gene: TRBJ1-2; D gene: NA; V gene: TRBV7-3; clone size: NA; CDR3 DNA: TGTGCCAGCAGCTTAAATCTTAACTATGGCTACACCTTC; CDR3 protein: CASSLNLNYGYTF
J gene: TRBJ1-3; D gene: TRBD1; V gene: TRBV7-9; clone size: few; CDR3 DNA: TGTGCCAGCAGCGACGGGACAGTTGGAAACACCATATATTTT; CDR3 protein: CASSDGTVGNTIYF
J gene: TRBJ2-7; D gene: NA; V gene: TRBV10-2; clone size: NA; CDR3 DNA: TGCGCCAGCAGACCCGGGACACTCTACGAGCAGTACTTC; CDR3 protein: CASRPGTLYEQYF
J gene: TRBJ1-5; D gene: NA; V gene: TRBV21-1; clone size: NA; CDR3 DNA: TGTGCCAGCAGCAAAGACGGGAGGGGGGGCAGGGCTTGCAATCAGCCCCAGCATTTT; CDR3 protein: CASSKDGRGGRACNQPQHF
J gene: TRBJ1-2; D gene: TRBD1; V gene: TRBV7-9; clone size: NA; CDR3 DNA: TGTGCCAGCAGCGGACGCAGGGGGTCTAACTATGGCTACACCTTC; CDR3 protein: CASSGRRGSNYGYTF
J gene: TRBJ2-1; D gene: TRBD2; V gene: TRBV7-9; clone size: NA; CDR3 DNA: TGTGCCAGCAGCTTAGGGCTAGCGGGAGATGAGCAGTTCTTC; CDR3 protein: CASSLGLAGDEQFF
J gene: TRBJ2-7; D gene: NA; V gene: TRBV19; clone size: NA; CDR3 DNA: TGTGCCAGTACATCACAGGGTGTTGGCGAGCAGTACTTC; CDR3 protein: CASTSQGVGEQYF
J gene: TRBJ1-2; D gene: NA; V gene: TRBV28; clone size: NA; CDR3 DNA: TGTGCCAGCAGTTTAGCGGTCGGAGGGGATGGCTACACCTTC; CDR3 protein: CASSLAVGGDGYTF
J gene: TRBJ2-3; D gene: TRBD2; V gene: TRBV9; clone size: NA; CDR3 DNA: TGTGCCAGCAGCGTAAGGCGGGAGGGCCCAGATACGCAGTATTTT; CDR3 protein: CASSVRREGPDTQYF
J gene: TRBJ1-4; D gene: NA; V gene: TRBV28; clone size: NA; CDR3 DNA: TGTGCCAGCAGTTTATCGGGTAGTCTTGGTGAAAAACTGTTTTTT; CDR3 protein: CASSLSGSLGEKLFF
J gene: TRBJ1-2; D gene: NA; V gene: TRBV19; clone size: once; CDR3 DNA: TGTGCCAGTAGTATAGTGTCCTCGGGTGGCTACACCTTC; CDR3 protein: CASSIVSSGGYTF
J gene: TRBJ2-7; D gene: NA; V gene: TRBV19; clone size: NA; CDR3 DNA: TGTGCCAGTAGTACCCTATACGAGCAGTACTTC; CDR3 protein: CASSTLYEQYF